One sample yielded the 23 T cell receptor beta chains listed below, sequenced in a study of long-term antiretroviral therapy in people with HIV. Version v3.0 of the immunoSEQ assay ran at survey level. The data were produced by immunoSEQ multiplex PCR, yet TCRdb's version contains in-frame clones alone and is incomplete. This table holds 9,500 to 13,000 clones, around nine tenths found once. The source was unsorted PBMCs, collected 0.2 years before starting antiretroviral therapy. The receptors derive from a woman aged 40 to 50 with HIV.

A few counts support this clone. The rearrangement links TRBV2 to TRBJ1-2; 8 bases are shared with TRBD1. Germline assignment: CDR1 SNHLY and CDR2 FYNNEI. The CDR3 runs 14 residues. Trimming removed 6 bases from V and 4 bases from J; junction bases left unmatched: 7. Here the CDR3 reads CASRLSGTGYGYTF. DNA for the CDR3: TGTGCCAGCAGGCTCTCCGGGACAGGCTATGGCTACACCTTC.

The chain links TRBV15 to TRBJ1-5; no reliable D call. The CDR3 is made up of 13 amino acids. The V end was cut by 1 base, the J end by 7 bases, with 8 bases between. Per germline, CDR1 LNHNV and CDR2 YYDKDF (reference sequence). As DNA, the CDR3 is TGTGCCACCAGCAGAGTAGGCTCCCAGCCCCAGCATTTT. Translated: CATSRVGSQPQHF.

The CDR3 sequence: CASSAGTPNEKLFF. DNA for the CDR3: TGTGCCAGCAGTGCCGGGACACCAAATGAAAAACTGTTTTTT. The J gene is TRBJ1-4, the V gene TRBV2, with D possibly being TRBD1 (6 bases). Germline CDR1 is SNHLY and CDR2 is FYNNEI. The length of the CDR3 is 14 residues. V was cut by 4 bases and J by 5 bases, with 11 bases left in between.

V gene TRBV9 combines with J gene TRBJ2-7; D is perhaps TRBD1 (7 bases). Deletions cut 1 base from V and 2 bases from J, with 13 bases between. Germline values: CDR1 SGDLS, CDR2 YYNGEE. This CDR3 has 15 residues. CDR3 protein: CASSVKAGGPYEQYF. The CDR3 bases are TGTGCCAGCAGCGTAAAGGCAGGGGGGCCCTACGAGCAGTACTTC.

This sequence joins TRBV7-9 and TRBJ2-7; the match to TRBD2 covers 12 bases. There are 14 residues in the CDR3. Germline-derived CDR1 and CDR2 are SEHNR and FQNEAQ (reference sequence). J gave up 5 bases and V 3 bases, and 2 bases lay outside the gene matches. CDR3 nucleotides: TGTGCCAGCAGCTTTGGACTAGCGGGGAACGAGCAGTACTTC. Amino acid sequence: CASSFGLAGNEQYF.

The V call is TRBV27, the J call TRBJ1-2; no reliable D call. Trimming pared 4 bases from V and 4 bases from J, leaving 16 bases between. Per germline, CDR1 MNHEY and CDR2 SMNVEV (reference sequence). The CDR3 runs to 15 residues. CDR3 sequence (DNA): TGTGCCAGCAGTTCAACCCGGGGTCCCTCCTATGGCTACACCTTC. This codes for CASSSTRGPSYGYTF.

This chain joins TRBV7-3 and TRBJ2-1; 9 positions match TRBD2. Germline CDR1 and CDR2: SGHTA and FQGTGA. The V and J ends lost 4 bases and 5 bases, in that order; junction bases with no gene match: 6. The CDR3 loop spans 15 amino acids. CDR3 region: CASSSGTSPHNEQFF. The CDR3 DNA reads TGTGCCAGCAGCTCAGGGACTAGCCCACACAATGAGCAGTTCTTC.

This chain's CDR3 is CASSYRPPGHGDTF. The CDR3 region has the DNA TGTGCCAGCAGCTACAGACCTCCGGGACATGGCGACACCTTC. This sequence joins TRBV21-1 and TRBJ1-2; the tabulated D call, TRBD1, remains unverified against the DNA. TRBV21-1 is noted as a pseudogene. The CDR3 is 14 amino acids.

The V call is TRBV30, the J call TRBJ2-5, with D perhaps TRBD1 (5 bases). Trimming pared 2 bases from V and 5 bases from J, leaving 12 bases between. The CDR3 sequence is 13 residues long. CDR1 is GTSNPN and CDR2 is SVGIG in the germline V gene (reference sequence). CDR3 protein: CAWSKGARETQYF. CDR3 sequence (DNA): TGTGCCTGGAGTAAAGGGGCGCGGGAGACCCAGTACTTC.

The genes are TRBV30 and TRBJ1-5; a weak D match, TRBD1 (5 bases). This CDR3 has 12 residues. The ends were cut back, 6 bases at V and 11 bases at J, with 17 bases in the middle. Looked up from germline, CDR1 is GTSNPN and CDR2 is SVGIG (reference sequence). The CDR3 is CACGFWGEAQHF. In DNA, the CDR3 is TGTGCCTGCGGGTTCTGGGGCGAGGCCCAGCATTTT.

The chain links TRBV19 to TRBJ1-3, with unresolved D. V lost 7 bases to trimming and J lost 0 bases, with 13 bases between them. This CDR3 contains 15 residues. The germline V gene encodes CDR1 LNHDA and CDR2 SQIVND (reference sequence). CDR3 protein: CASTRQKDSGNTIYF. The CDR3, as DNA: TGTGCCAGTACGAGGCAGAAAGACTCTGGAAACACCATATATTTT.

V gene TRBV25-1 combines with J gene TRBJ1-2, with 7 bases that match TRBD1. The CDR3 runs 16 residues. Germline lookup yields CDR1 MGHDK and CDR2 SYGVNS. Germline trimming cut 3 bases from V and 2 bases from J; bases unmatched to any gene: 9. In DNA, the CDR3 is TGTGCCAGCAGTGATCTCCCGGGACAGCAAAACTATGGCTACACCTTC. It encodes CASSDLPGQQNYGYTF.

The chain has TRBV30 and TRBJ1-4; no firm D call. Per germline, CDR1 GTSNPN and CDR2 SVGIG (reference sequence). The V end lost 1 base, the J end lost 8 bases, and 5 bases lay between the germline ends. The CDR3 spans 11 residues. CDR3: CAWSGSEKLFF. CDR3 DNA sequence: TGTGCCTGGAGTGGATCCGAAAAACTGTTTTTT.

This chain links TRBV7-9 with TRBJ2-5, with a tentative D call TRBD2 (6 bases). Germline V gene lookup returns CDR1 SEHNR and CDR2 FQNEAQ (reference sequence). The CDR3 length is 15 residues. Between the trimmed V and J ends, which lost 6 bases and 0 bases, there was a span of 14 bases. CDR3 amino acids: CASRTGGGYQETQYF. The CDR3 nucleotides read TGTGCCAGCAGAACCGGGGGTGGGTACCAAGAGACCCAGTACTTC.

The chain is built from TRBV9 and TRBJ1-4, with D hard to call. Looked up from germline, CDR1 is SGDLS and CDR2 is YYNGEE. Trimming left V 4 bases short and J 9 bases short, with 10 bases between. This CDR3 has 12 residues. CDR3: CASSRTAKKLFF. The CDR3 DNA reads TGTGCCAGCAGCAGGACGGCTAAAAAACTGTTTTTT.

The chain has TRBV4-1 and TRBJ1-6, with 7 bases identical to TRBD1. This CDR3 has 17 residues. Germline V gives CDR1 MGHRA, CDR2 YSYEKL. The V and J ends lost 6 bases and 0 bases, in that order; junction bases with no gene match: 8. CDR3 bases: TGCGCCAGCAGAGCGTCGACAGGGCGCTCCTATAATTCACCCCTCCACTTT. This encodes CASRASTGRSYNSPLHF.

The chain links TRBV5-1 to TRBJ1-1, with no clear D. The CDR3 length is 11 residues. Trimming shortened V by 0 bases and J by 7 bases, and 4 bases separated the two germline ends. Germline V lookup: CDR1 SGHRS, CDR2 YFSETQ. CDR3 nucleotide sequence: TGCGCCAGCAGCTTGGAGGGTGAAGCTTTCTTT. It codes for CASSLEGEAFF.

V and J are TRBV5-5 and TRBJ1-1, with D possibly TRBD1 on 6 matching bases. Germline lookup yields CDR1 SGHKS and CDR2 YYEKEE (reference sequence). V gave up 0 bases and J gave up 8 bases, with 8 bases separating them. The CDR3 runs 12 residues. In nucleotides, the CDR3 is TGTGCCAGCAGCTTGGTGCAGGGGGAAGCTTTCTTT. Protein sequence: CASSLVQGEAFF.

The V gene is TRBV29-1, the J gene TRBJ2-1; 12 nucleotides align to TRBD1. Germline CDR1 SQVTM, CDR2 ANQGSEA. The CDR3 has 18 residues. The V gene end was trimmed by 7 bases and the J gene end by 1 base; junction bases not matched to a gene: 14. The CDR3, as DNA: TGCAGCGCGACCCCGGGACAGGGGGCTTCAAATTCCTACAATGAGCAGTTCTTC. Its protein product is CSATPGQGASNSYNEQFF.

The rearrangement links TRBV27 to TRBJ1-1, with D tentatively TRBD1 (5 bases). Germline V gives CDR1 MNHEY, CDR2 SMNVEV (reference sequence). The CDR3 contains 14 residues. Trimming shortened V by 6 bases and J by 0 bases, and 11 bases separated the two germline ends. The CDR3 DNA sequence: TGTGCCAGCAGCCTCCCGGGGCTGAACACTGAAGCTTTCTTT. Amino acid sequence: CASSLPGLNTEAFF.

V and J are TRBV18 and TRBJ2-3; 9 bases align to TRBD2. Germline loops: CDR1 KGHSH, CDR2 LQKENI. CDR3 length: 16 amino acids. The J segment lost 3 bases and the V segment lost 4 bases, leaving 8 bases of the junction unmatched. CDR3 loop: CASSRGLAGLTDTQYF. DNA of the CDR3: TGTGCCAGCTCACGAGGGCTAGCGGGGTTGACAGATACGCAGTATTTT.

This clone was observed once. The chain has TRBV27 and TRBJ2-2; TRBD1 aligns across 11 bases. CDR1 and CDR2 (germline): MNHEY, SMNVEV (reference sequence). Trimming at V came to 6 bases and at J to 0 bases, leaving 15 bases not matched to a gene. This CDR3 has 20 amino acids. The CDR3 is CASRTTGTGGKSANTGELFF. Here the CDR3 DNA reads TGTGCCAGCAGGACTACCGGGACAGGGGGAAAAAGCGCGAACACCGGGGAGCTGTTTTTT.

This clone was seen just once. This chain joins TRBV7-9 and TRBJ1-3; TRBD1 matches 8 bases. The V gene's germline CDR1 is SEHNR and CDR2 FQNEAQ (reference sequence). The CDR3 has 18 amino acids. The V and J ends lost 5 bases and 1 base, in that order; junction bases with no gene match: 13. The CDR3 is CASSPSAGGARSGNTIYF. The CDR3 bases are TGTGCCAGCAGCCCCTCAGCAGGGGGCGCAAGGTCTGGAAACACCATATATTTT.